This T cell receptor (beta chain) was recovered during a study of radiation and T cells in renal cell carcinoma. The CDR3 spans 13 residues. Germline V gene lookup returns CDR1 LNHDA and CDR2 SQIVND (reference sequence). V lost 1 base to trimming and J lost 4 bases, with 5 bases between them. Time point of the sample: blood 4 weeks post-SBRT, at nephrectomy. The treatment was: 15 Gy SBRT to primary tumor, nephrectomy 4 weeks later. Libraries were prepared by immunoSEQ multiplex PCR; TCRdb keeps only in-frame clonotypes and omits some of them. The repertoire includes about 43,000 clones, about 82% of them detected once, and about 26% sits in the top ten.

The chain employs TRBV19 and TRBJ1-5; D unresolved. This receptor was taken from an older woman with renal cell carcinoma. Sample: blood, taken from a patient whose treatment included radiotherapy and nephrectomy. The CDR3 loop is CASSIVWNQPQHF. The DNA of the CDR3 is TGTGCCAGTAGTATAGTCTGGAATCAGCCCCAGCATTTT.